The TCR beta chain described here comes from a study of cytomegalovirus exposure and HLA in healthy donors. Overall study: Unique TCR beta sequences numbering approximately 100 million came from approximately 180 million T cells in an earlier analysis. Study outcomes and limitations: Using the classifier, cytomegalovirus status was reportedly diagnosed with high specificity and sensitivity. In a later analysis, TCR beta V- and J-gene trimming showed a link to a missense DCLRE1C variant.

Per germline, CDR1 MNHEY and CDR2 SMNVEV (reference sequence). V trimming: 1 base; J trimming: 8 bases; junction bases outside the gene matches: 12. The CDR3 spans 18 residues. The table lists this clone with a count of one. The antigen is not known. The study ran its PCR with 60 Vbeta and 13 Jbeta primers. The table came from immunoSEQ multiplex PCR; TCRdb's copy has only in-frame clones and leaves some out. This repertoire shows a few hundred thousand clones, about 80% found once; its top ten account for around 8.3%. The chain is built from TRBV27 and TRBJ2-2; 11 bases are shared with TRBD2. The source is a woman in her sixties or seventies in good health and CMV-seropositive. Sequencing input: PBMCs. CDR3 coding DNA: TGTGCCAGCAGTTTATTCGCCGGACTAGCGGGCTCAGGTGGGGAGCTGTTTTTT. It specifies CASSLFAGLAGSGGELFF.